Included here is one TCR beta chain sequence, with context. Antigen specificity is unknown. This sample stems from a study of T cells in localized non-small cell lung cancer. General study findings and limits: Adjacent uninvolved lung had the highest clonality, suggesting focused antigen responses. Only one tumor region went through sequencing, so heterogeneity may still be there. A median of approximately 60 of the top 100 tumor clones appeared in adjacent lung, which was paired and uninvolved. A raised T cell density in blood coincided with lengthier overall survival.

Assay used: immunoSEQ multiplex PCR; TCRdb lists only in-frame clones, some missing. The data hold approximately 57,000 clones, with about nine tenths observed a single time. V was cut by 4 bases and J by 4 bases, with 14 bases left in between. Germline V gives CDR1 SGHRS, CDR2 YFSETQ. CDR3 length equals 14 residues. Here the sequenced sample was peripheral blood, taken before any cancer treatment. This sequence joins TRBV5-1 and TRBJ1-2; D unclear. This sequence originates from a woman aged 35 to 75 with stage I lung adenocarcinoma. The CDR3 bases are TGCGCCAGCAGCCGGCTCCCGGGGAGCTATGGCTACACCTTC. It codes for CASSRLPGSYGYTF.